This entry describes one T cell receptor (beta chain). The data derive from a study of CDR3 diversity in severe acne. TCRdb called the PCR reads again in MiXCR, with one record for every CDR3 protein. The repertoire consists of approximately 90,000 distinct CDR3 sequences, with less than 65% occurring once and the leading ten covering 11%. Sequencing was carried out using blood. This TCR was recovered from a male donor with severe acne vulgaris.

CDR3 in amino acids: CATSDRGWQETQYF. CDR3 DNA: TGTGCCACCTCGGACAGGGGATGGCAAGAGACCCAGTACTTC. This chain links TRBV15 with TRBJ2-5, with 9 bases that match TRBD1. Germline V gene sequence: CDR1 LNHNV, CDR2 YYDKDF (reference sequence). The CDR3 runs 14 residues. V dropped 8 bases and J dropped 2; count of bases not matched to a gene: 6.